What follows is one T cell receptor (beta chain) and its context. Its target is unknown. This record comes from a study of shared clonotypes between healthy human individuals. Replicate PCRs for sorted subsets used approximately 220 ng DNA; this equaled about 30,000 T cell genomes. Method: immunoSEQ multiplex PCR; TCRdb's copy keeps in-frame clones and lacks some. The data show roughly 2 million clones, 85% to 95% seen once. V shed 4 bases and J shed 5 bases, with 27 bases lying between them. CDR3 length equals 20 residues. Looked up from germline, CDR1 is MNHNS and CDR2 is SASEGT. Findings and caveats of the study: Shared across several donors were 4% to 5% of the naive CD4 clonotypes. In contrast to clonotypes shared by all four donors, non-shared clonotypes had lower generation probabilities. With few donors, the genetic and exposure-history diversity represented was limited.

Sequenced sample: naive CD4+ T cells sorted from blood. Stated subset: CD45RA+ positively selected. The chain uses TRBV6-1 and TRBJ1-6, with D tentatively TRBD1 (6 bases). This receptor was identified in a man younger than 35 in good health. The CDR3 protein is CASSVKRPLPGTSHNSPLHF. The CDR3 nucleotides are TGTGCCAGCAGTGTGAAGCGGCCCCTACCCGGGACATCGCATAATTCACCCCTCCACTTT.